These 32 T cell receptor beta chains originate from one sample sequenced in a study of patients and donors after allogeneic stem cell transplantation. One entry per CDR3 protein, called by TCRdb with MiXCR from the RT-PCR reads. The data contain roughly 200,000 distinct CDR3 sequences, around 40% of them singletons. The sample comprised blood, either unsorted or a sorted T cell fraction (not recorded which). Receptors were obtained from a human donor who was either an allogeneic HSCT recipient or a stem cell or donor lymphocyte infusion donor (not recorded which). It is not recorded whose cells these are; they may come from a transplant donor.

This chain uses TRBV6-5 with TRBJ1-2; 9 bases align to TRBD1. V was pared by 7 bases and J by 3 bases, with 6 bases of the junction left unmatched. Germline values: CDR1 MNHEY, CDR2 SVGAGI. The CDR3 covers 14 residues. The CDR3, as DNA: TGTGCCAGCAAATACAGGGGGCAGGACTATGGCTACACCTTC. It translates to CASKYRGQDYGYTF.

This chain joins TRBV9 and TRBJ2-1; D is tentatively TRBD1 or TRBD2 (5 bases each). Trimming shortened V by 0 bases and J by 10 bases, and 11 bases separated the two germline ends. The germline V gene has CDR1 SGDLS and CDR2 YYNGEE. The CDR3 runs to 13 residues. As DNA, the CDR3 is TGTGCCAGCAGCGTAGGGGGGATGAACGAGCAGTTCTTC. Its protein product is CASSVGGMNEQFF.

The chain couples TRBV28 to TRBJ1-2, with 9 nucleotides matching TRBD1. J gave up 4 bases and V 7 bases, and 16 bases lay outside the gene matches. The V gene's germline CDR1 is MDHEN and CDR2 SYDVKM. This CDR3 has 17 amino acids. In DNA form, the CDR3 reads TGTGCCAGCAATACCCGGGCCGGACAGGGGCTAGGCTATGGCTACACCTTC. Encoded protein: CASNTRAGQGLGYGYTF.

A few counts support this clonotype. The gene calls are TRBV20-1 and TRBJ1-1; D call uncertain. V was pared by 5 bases and J by 1 base, with 11 bases between. CDR1 DFQATT and CDR2 SNEGSKA come from the germline V gene (reference sequence). The CDR3 is made up of 13 amino acids. The CDR3 nucleotides read TGCAGTGCTCAGGCGGGCGGGAACACTGAAGCTTTCTTT. Translated, it gives CSAQAGGNTEAFF.

CDR3 protein: CASSHRGRTNEKLFF. CDR3 coding DNA: TGTGCCAGCAGTCACAGGGGCCGGACTAATGAAAAACTGTTTTTT. This chain connects TRBV27 to TRBJ1-4; 7 nucleotides agree with TRBD1. This CDR3 region has 15 residues. V was clipped by 5 bases and J by 2 bases; unmatched bases: 5. The germline gives CDR1 MNHEY, CDR2 SMNVEV (reference sequence).

This clonotype was found once. The V and J genes are TRBV7-9 and TRBJ1-2; a weak D match, TRBD1 (5 bases). Germline V gene sequence: CDR1 SEHNR, CDR2 FQNEAQ (reference sequence). V was cut by 2 bases and J by 4 bases, with 14 bases left in between. CDR3 size: 15 residues. This chain's CDR3 is CASSLYMQGRYGYTF. CDR3 nucleotide sequence: TGTGCCAGCAGCTTATACATGCAGGGCCGCTATGGCTACACCTTC.

The CDR3 spells CASSEDGAVSDTQYF. The DNA of the CDR3 is TGCGCCAGCAGCGAAGACGGCGCGGTCTCAGATACGCAGTATTTT. The chain combines TRBV5-1 with TRBJ2-3; no definite D call. CDR1 is SGHRS and CDR2 is YFSETQ in the germline V gene. The CDR3 length is 15 residues. The V end was cut by 4 bases, the J end by 4 bases, with 16 bases between. Full variable domain (remainder filled in from reference TRBV5-1 and TRBJ2-3): KAGVTQTPRYLIKTRGQQVTLSCSPISGHRSVSWYQQTPGQGLQFLFEYFSETQRNKGNFPGRFSGRQFSNSRSEMNVSTLELGDSALYLCASSEDGAVSDTQYFGPGTRLTVL.

This sequence joins TRBV28 and TRBJ2-7, with TRBD2 matching over 11 bases. Losses at the gene ends were 4 bases for V and 3 bases for J; bases not matched to a gene: 8. The germline gives CDR1 MDHEN, CDR2 SYDVKM. This CDR3 has 16 amino acids. The CDR3 sequence: CASSSTSGGLFYEQYF. The CDR3 DNA reads TGTGCCAGCAGTTCCACTAGCGGGGGCCTCTTCTACGAGCAGTACTTC. The complete variable domain, with remaining parts taken from reference TRBV28 and TRBJ2-7, reads DVKVTQSSRYLVKRTGEKVFLECVQDMDHENMFWYRQDPGLGLRLIYFSYDVKMKEKGDIPEGYSVSREKKERFSLILESASTNQTSMYLCASSSTSGGLFYEQYFGPGTRLTVT.

This clonotype appeared a single time. The rearrangement joins TRBV27 to TRBJ2-1; perhaps TRBD2 as D (5 bases). Germline CDR1 is MNHEY and CDR2 is SMNVEV (reference sequence). Between the trimmed V and J ends, which lost 1 base and 8 bases, there was a span of 15 bases. CDR3 length equals 15 residues. In DNA, the CDR3 is TGTGCCAGCAGTTTATGGCCGGTACTAGGCGATGAGCAGTTCTTC. This sequence encodes CASSLWPVLGDEQFF.

This clonotype appeared a few times. The chain combines TRBV5-1 with TRBJ1-6; maybe TRBD1 (5 bases). Germline V gene lookup returns CDR1 SGHRS and CDR2 YFSETQ. The CDR3 covers 14 residues. V lost 2 bases to trimming and J lost 8 bases, with 11 bases between them. The CDR3 sequence is CASSLWGSDSPLHF. Here the CDR3 DNA reads TGCGCCAGCAGCTTATGGGGCTCGGATTCACCCCTCCACTTT.

The chain combines TRBV29-1 with TRBJ1-4, with TRBD1 as a possible D gene (6 bases). The V and J ends lost 0 bases and 7 bases respectively, with 15 bases between them. The CDR3 sequence is 15 residues long. Germline CDR1 and CDR2: SQVTM and ANQGSEA. CDR3 sequence (DNA): TGCAGCGTTGAAGAGGGGAACAGGGTGTGTGAAAAACTGTTTTTT. Translated: CSVEEGNRVCEKLFF.

V and J are TRBV20-1 and TRBJ1-2, with 7 bases lining up with TRBD1. CDR1 and CDR2 (germline): DFQATT, SNEGSKA (reference sequence). The V segment lost 7 bases and the J segment 1 base; nucleotides outside the gene matches: 9. The CDR3 has 14 residues. CDR3 sequence: CSGQGDIRNYGYTF. CDR3 bases: TGCAGTGGGCAGGGGGACATTCGTAACTATGGCTACACCTTC.

The chain couples TRBV12-3 or TRBV12-4 to TRBJ1-5; 7 positions match TRBD1. The V segment lost 5 bases and the J segment 7 bases; nucleotides outside the gene matches: 8. The CDR3 is made up of 14 amino acids. The CDR3 DNA reads TGTGCCAGCAGTCTTAGACAGGGAAAGCAGCCCCAGCATTTT. This sequence encodes CASSLRQGKQPQHF.

This clonotype showed up just a few times. V gene TRBV5-1 combines with J gene TRBJ2-1, with D possibly TRBD1 on 6 matching bases. CDR1 is SGHRS and CDR2 is YFSETQ in the germline V gene. The CDR3 length is 13 residues. V was trimmed by 0 bases and J by 8 bases, leaving 9 bases between them. CDR3 residues: CASSLDRAYEQFF. The CDR3 DNA is TGCGCCAGCAGCTTGGACAGGGCCTATGAGCAGTTCTTC.

The gene calls are TRBV5-1 and TRBJ1-2, with 7 bases that match TRBD1. CDR3 length: 15 amino acids. Losses at the gene ends were 4 bases for V and 6 bases for J; bases not matched to a gene: 12. Germline V gene sequence: CDR1 SGHRS, CDR2 YFSETQ. The CDR3 region has the DNA TGCGCCAGCAGCCCGGTTGACAGGGCGGTGCATGGCTACACCTTC. Translation: CASSPVDRAVHGYTF.

This clonotype appeared a few times. The chain has TRBV12-3 or TRBV12-4 and TRBJ1-1, with 9 bases lining up with TRBD1. With 9 bases clipped from V and 5 bases from J, the junction kept 7 bases outside the gene matches. This CDR3 has 13 amino acids. This CDR3 reads CASLTGGWTEAFF. The CDR3 DNA is TGTGCCAGTCTTACAGGGGGCTGGACTGAAGCTTTCTTT.

This clonotype has only a few counts. V is TRBV20-1 and J is TRBJ1-1, with 8 nucleotides matching TRBD1. CDR1 and CDR2 (germline): DFQATT, SNEGSKA (reference sequence). The CDR3 sequence is 15 residues long. Losses at the gene ends were 2 bases for V and 1 base for J; bases not matched to a gene: 6. The CDR3 sequence is CSARSPGTGNTEAFF. CDR3 DNA sequence: TGCAGTGCTAGAAGCCCCGGGACAGGGAACACTGAAGCTTTCTTT.

The chain is built from TRBV2 and TRBJ1-1; a possible D gene is TRBD1 (5 bases). V was cut by 2 bases and J by 4 bases, with 8 bases left in between. The CDR3 covers 13 residues. Germline lookup yields CDR1 SNHLY and CDR2 FYNNEI. CDR3 sequence reads: CASSEPGGTEAFF. The CDR3 nucleotides read TGTGCCAGCAGTGAACCTGGGGGCACTGAAGCTTTCTTT.

This sequence joins TRBV5-6 and TRBJ1-2; no firm D call. The CDR3 is 14 residues long. V lost 6 bases and J 2 bases, leaving 14 bases between the germline ends. From germline, CDR1 is SGHDT and CDR2 YYEEEE. The CDR3 DNA reads as TGTGCCAGCACACTCGGGCGAAGGAACTATGGCTACACCTTC. This codes for CASTLGRRNYGYTF.

The chain has TRBV5-6 and TRBJ2-1, with 9 bases identical to TRBD1. V trimming: 2 bases; J trimming: 5 bases; junction bases outside the gene matches: 5. The CDR3 is made up of 15 amino acids. The germline CDR1 and CDR2 sequences are SGHDT and YYEEEE. The CDR3 nucleotides are TGTGCCAGCAGCTTACAGGGGGCGCAAGACAATGAGCAGTTCTTC. Translation: CASSLQGAQDNEQFF.

The J gene is TRBJ1-1, the V gene TRBV4-1; TRBD1 aligns across 8 bases. The CDR3 consists of 16 residues. The germline V gene encodes CDR1 MGHRA and CDR2 YSYEKL. V shed 6 bases, J shed 0 bases, and the junction held 9 bases outside the gene matches. This CDR3 is CASRDRAKMMNTEAFF. The CDR3, as DNA: TGCGCCAGCAGGGACAGGGCTAAAATGATGAACACTGAAGCTTTCTTT.

This CDR3 is CASSQTGWNTDTQYF. The CDR3 DNA reads as TGTGCCAGCTCACAAACAGGGTGGAACACAGATACGCAGTATTTT. This chain uses TRBV18 with TRBJ2-3, with D perhaps TRBD1 (6 bases). From germline, CDR1 is KGHSH and CDR2 LQKENI. The V and J ends lost 4 bases and 2 bases respectively, with 13 bases between them. The CDR3 extends over 15 amino acids.

This clonotype was counted between two and nine times. The rearrangement links TRBV30 to TRBJ1-2; D not resolved. This CDR3 region has 13 residues. The ends were cut back, 0 bases at V and 5 bases at J, with 10 bases in the middle. Germline CDR1 reads GTSNPN; CDR2 reads SVGIG (reference sequence). The CDR3 sequence is CAWSVGGLYGYTF. For the CDR3, the DNA is TGTGCCTGGAGTGTTGGAGGGCTATATGGCTACACCTTC.

The chain employs TRBV5-6 and TRBJ1-2, with a tentative D call TRBD1 (5 bases). The CDR3 is 15 amino acids. CDR1 SGHDT and CDR2 YYEEEE come from the germline V gene. Trimming cost V 3 bases and J 3 bases, with 15 bases left between them. The DNA for the CDR3 is TGTGCCAGCAGCTCCCCAAGGGGCCTATACTATGGCTACACCTTC. It encodes CASSSPRGLYYGYTF.

This clonotype occurred a few times. The chain's CDR3 is CASSPVEGKNIQYF. Written as DNA, the CDR3 is TGTGCCAGCTCACCGGTCGAGGGCAAAAACATTCAGTACTTC. V usage is TRBV18 and J usage is TRBJ2-4; possible D gene TRBD2, 5 bases. Trimming took 3 bases from V and 3 from J, leaving 9 bases between them. This CDR3 has 14 residues. Germline CDR1 KGHSH, CDR2 LQKENI.

The chain couples TRBV6-4 to TRBJ2-1; 13 bases align to TRBD2. After removal of 3 bases from V and 9 bases from J, the junction contained 5 bases not matched to a gene. The CDR3 is made up of 15 amino acids. The germline V gene has CDR1 MRHNA and CDR2 SNTAGT. The CDR3 loop is CASSERLAGGSEQFF. In DNA form, the CDR3 reads TGTGCCAGCAGTGAAAGACTAGCGGGGGGCTCTGAGCAGTTCTTC.

The chain employs TRBV20-1 and TRBJ2-7; a weak D match, TRBD1 (5 bases). Germline CDR1 and CDR2: DFQATT and SNEGSKA (reference sequence). Trimming left V 3 bases short and J 3 bases short, with 15 bases between. The CDR3 spans 14 residues. In DNA form, the CDR3 reads TGCAGTGCTAGGCGACCCACAGGCTTCTACGAGCAGTACTTC. This encodes CSARRPTGFYEQYF.

This chain links TRBV9 with TRBJ1-3; D is undetermined. The V gene's germline CDR1 is SGDLS and CDR2 YYNGEE. CDR3 length: 17 amino acids. V dropped 3 bases and J dropped 2 bases, with 18 bases sitting between them. The CDR3 region has the DNA TGTGCCAGCAGCGCGGATCTCGAAGGGCCGGCTGGAAACACCATATATTTT. Protein sequence: CASSADLEGPAGNTIYF.

The rearrangement joins TRBV29-1 to TRBJ2-3, with 14 bases matching TRBD2. The CDR3 is made up of 14 amino acids. Germline V CDR1 and CDR2: SQVTM, ANQGSEA. Trimming took 5 bases from V and 5 from J; bases not matched to a gene: 3. The CDR3 loop reads CSVRGLAGGDTQYF. In DNA form, the CDR3 reads TGCAGCGTTCGCGGACTAGCGGGGGGAGATACGCAGTATTTT.

The V call is TRBV9, the J call TRBJ1-3; D is uncertain. V was pared by 0 bases and J by 0 bases, with 4 bases between. This CDR3 is 14 amino acids long. Germline V lookup: CDR1 SGDLS, CDR2 YYNGEE. The CDR3 loop is CASSVGDSGNTIYF. The CDR3 DNA sequence: TGTGCCAGCAGCGTAGGGGACTCTGGAAACACCATATATTTT. Together with reference TRBV9 and TRBJ1-3, the CDR3 gives the full variable domain: DSGVTQTPKHLITATGQRVTLRCSPRSGDLSVYWYQQSLDQGLQFLIQYYNGEERAKGNILERFSAQQFPDLHSELNLSSLELGDSALYFCASSVGDSGNTIYFGEGSWLTVV.

This clonotype has just a few counts. This chain links TRBV29-1 with TRBJ2-1, with TRBD2 matching 9 bases. Looked up from germline, CDR1 is SQVTM and CDR2 is ANQGSEA. Trimming took 4 bases from V and 6 from J; bases not matched to a gene: 10. The CDR3 contains 15 residues. The CDR3 DNA reads TGCAGCGTTGGATCCCCGGGACTAGCTGGCAATGAGCAGTTCTTC. Its translation: CSVGSPGLAGNEQFF.

The chain employs TRBV6-2 or TRBV6-3 and TRBJ2-3; D gene ambiguous. The CDR3 runs to 17 residues. Trimming cost V 2 bases and J 3 bases, with 18 bases left between them. The germline V gene encodes CDR1 MNHEY and CDR2 SVGEGT. CDR3 DNA sequence: TGTGCCAGCAGTTACCCCTACACTTCCCACGTGACAGATACGCAGTATTTT. This translates into CASSYPYTSHVTDTQYF.